Ten or more counts support the clone carrying this TCR beta chain. What it binds is unknown. Germline V CDR1 and CDR2: MNHNS, SASEGT. The CDR3 loop spans 16 amino acids. V lost 7 bases to trimming and J lost 6 bases; unmatched junction nucleotides: 11. The sample is drawn from a study of tumor-infiltrating lymphocytes in primary liver carcinoma. Study-wide findings and caveats: Detection in all five tumor regions applied to only about 7-25% of top clones.

Co-extracting RNA and DNA was done with roughly 18-32 mg of unsorted bulk tissue as input. cDNA specific to TCR beta was made from approximately 0.55 ug of total RNA, with a constant-region primer employed for priming. Amplification in three nested multiplex PCR rounds with slightly modified ARM-PCR gave rise to TCR beta libraries. The first two PCR rounds, roughly 10 cycles each, used TRBV1-TRBV30 forward primers and a C-beta reverse primer. TCRdb independently ran MiXCR on the multiplex PCR reads; one entry per CDR3 protein. Found here are around 81,000 distinct CDR3 sequences, about two thirds of them singletons; the top ten hold around 15%.

The chain employs TRBV6-1 and TRBJ1-5; 11 bases agree with TRBD1. This sequence originates from a woman between 55 and 75 years old with primary liver carcinoma and hepatitis B virus infection. Source material: liver tumor tissue from sampling region 4. Subset in this sample: tumor region T4, right-lateral pole. CDR3 bases: TGTGCCAGCACCCCCTCCCGGGACAGGGGGACTCAGCCCCAGCATTTT. It yields the protein CASTPSRDRGTQPQHF.